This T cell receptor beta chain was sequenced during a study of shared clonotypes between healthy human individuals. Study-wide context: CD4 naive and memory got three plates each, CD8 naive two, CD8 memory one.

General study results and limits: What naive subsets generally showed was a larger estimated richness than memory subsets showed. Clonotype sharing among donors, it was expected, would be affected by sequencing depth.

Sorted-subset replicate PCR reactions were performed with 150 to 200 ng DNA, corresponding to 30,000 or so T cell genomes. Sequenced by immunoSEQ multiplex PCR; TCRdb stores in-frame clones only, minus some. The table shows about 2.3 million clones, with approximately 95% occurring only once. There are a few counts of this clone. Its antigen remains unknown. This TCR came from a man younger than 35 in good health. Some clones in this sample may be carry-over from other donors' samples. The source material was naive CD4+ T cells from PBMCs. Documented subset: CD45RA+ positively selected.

The CDR3 DNA reads TGCGCCAGCAGCCAAGATTCCTACAGGAGGCCCCAGCATTTT. Amino acid sequence: CASSQDSYRRPQHF. The genes are TRBV4-3 and TRBJ1-5, with D perhaps matching TRBD1 (5 bases). Looked up from germline, CDR1 is LGHNA and CDR2 is YSLEER. This CDR3 is built from 14 residues. V lost 0 bases, J lost 9 bases, and 12 bases lay in between.